The TCR beta chain described here comes from a study of T cell repertoires in cytomegalovirus infection. Study-level background: Indications came from public TCR beta signatures; they pointed to CMV infection and to a matching HLA type.

General observations from the study: The study identified carriers of CMV plus the relevant HLA from cumulative public TCR beta family frequency. Ex vivo responses were dominated by HLA-C-restricted CMV-specific TCR beta clonotypes.

As concerns this clonotype: Its cognate antigen is unknown.

TCRdb passed the reads through MiXCR, listing each CDR3 protein once. The table shows approximately 110,000 distinct CDR3 sequences, with roughly 40% occurring only once. The V gene lost 4 bases and the J gene lost 0 bases, with 15 bases spanning the gap. This CDR3 is 16 amino acids long. CDR1 is KGHSH and CDR2 is LQKENI in the germline V gene. The receptor comes from a human donor in good health (CMV status not recorded). Some clones in this sample may be carry-over from other donors' samples. The rearrangement links TRBV18 to TRBJ1-1; D is undetermined. The sequencing used CD8+ T cells from cultured PBMCs, collected from culture after CMV antigen stimulation. CDR3 DNA sequence: TGTGCCAGCTCACATGACCCCTTTGGCGTGAACACTGAAGCTTTCTTT. Translated: CASSHDPFGVNTEAFF. Full variable domain (outside the CDR3, taken from reference TRBV18 and TRBJ1-1): NAGVMQNPRHLVRRRGQEARLRCSPMKGHSHVYWYRQLPEEGLKFMVYLQKENIIDESGMPKERFSAEFPKEGPSILRIQQVVRGDSAAYFCASSHDPFGVNTEAFFGQGTRLTVV.